The entry below describes one T cell receptor (beta chain). Antigen unknown. This CDR3 is 15 amino acids long. Germline loops: CDR1 MNHEY, CDR2 SMNVEV (reference sequence). V was cut by 4 bases and J by 9 bases, with 19 bases left in between. The sample belongs to a study of shared clonotypes between healthy human individuals. General observations from the study: The study found lower generation probabilities in non-shared clonotypes than in those shared by all four donors.

Here immunoSEQ multiplex PCR was the method, and the copy in TCRdb shows in-frame clones only, minus some. The sample consists of approximately 1,000,000 clones, 70% to 85% of them appearing once. This chain links TRBV27 with TRBJ1-5; maybe TRBD1 (5 bases). The source of this sequence is a man between 18 and 29 years old in good health. Some clones in this sample may be carry-over from other donors' samples. The sample was memory CD4+ T cells from PBMCs. Subset denoted: CD45RA-negative fraction. The CDR3 DNA reads as TGTGCCAGCAGTTCAACCCCTGAGGGGCTAACGCCCCAGCATTTT. Residues: CASSSTPEGLTPQHF.